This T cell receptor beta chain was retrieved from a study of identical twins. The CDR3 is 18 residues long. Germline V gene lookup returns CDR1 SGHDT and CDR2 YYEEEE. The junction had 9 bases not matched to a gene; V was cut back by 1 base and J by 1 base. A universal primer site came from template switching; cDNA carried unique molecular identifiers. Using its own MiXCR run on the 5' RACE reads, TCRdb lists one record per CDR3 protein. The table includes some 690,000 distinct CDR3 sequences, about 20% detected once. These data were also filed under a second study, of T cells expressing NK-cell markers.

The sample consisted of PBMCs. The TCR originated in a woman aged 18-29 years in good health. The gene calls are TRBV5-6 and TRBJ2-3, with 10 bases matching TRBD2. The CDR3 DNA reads TGTGCCAGCAGCTTGCCTAGCGGGAGTTACTTGGGCACAGATACGCAGTATTTT. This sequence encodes CASSLPSGSYLGTDTQYF.